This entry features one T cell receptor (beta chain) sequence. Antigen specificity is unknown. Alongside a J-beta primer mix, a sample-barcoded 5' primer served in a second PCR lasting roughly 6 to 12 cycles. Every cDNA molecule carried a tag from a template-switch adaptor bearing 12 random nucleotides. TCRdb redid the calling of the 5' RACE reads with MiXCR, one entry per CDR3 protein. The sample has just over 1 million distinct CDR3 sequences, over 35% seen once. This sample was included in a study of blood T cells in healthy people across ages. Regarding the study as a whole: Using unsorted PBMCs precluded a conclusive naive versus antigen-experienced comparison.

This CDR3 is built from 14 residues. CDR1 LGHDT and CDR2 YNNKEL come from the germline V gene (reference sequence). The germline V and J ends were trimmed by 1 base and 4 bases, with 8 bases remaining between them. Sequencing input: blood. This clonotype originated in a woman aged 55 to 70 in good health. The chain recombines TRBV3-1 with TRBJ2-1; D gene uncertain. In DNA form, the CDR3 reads TGTGCCAGCAGCCAAGCTGTAGAGTACAATGAGCAGTTCTTC. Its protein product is CASSQAVEYNEQFF.